This record concerns one T cell receptor (beta chain) sequence. The sample comes from a study of blood T cell repertoires in COVID-19. Assay used: immunoSEQ multiplex PCR; TCRdb lists only in-frame clones, some missing. The data show around 65,000 clones, around four fifths seen once. This CDR3 has 15 amino acids. V dropped 2 bases and J dropped 7; count of bases not matched to a gene: 9. Per germline, CDR1 SGDLS and CDR2 YYNGEE. The genes are TRBV9 and TRBJ2-1, with 7 bases lining up with TRBD1. The receptor was isolated from an older man with acute or convalescent COVID-19. The sample consisted of peripheral blood. The CDR3 bases are TGTGCCAGCAGCGTCCTAGGGGGCGGGTGGAATGAGCAGTTCTTC. Amino acid sequence: CASSVLGGGWNEQFF.